A single sample gave rise to the 31 T cell receptor beta chains below, sequenced in a study of molecular identifiers for immune sequencing clone quantification. Via MiXCR, TCRdb re-called the PCR reads, giving one row per CDR3 protein. The sample has hundreds of thousands of distinct CDR3 sequences, 20% seen once. Sequenced material: naive CD8+ T cells from blood, with Jurkat cell RNA spiked in. Subset described: FACS-sorted CD8+CD4-CCR7+CD45RA+ naive T cells. The receptor source for this set is a human donor in good health. Some libraries in this study had Jurkat cell RNA spiked in.

This clonotype was recorded many times. The chain recombines TRBV30 with TRBJ2-7, with D unclear. The V gene's germline CDR1 is GTSNPN and CDR2 SVGIG (reference sequence). Trimming removed 1 base at V and 3 bases at J, with 10 bases between. The CDR3 runs to 13 residues. CDR3 DNA sequence: TGTGCCTGGAGTGGGACGTCAGTCTACGAGCAGTACTTC. Protein: CAWSGTSVYEQYF. Filled out from reference TRBV30 and TRBJ2-7, the complete variable domain reads SQTIHQWPATLVQPVGSPLSLECTVEGTSNPNLYWYRQAAGRGLQLLFYSVGIGQISSEVPQNLSASRPQDRQFILSSKKLLLSDSGFYLCAWSGTSVYEQYFGPGTRLTVT.

This clonotype appeared many times. The rearrangement joins TRBV7-6 to TRBJ2-3; no firm D call. The V and J ends lost 4 bases and 0 bases respectively, with 8 bases between them. The CDR3 has 14 amino acids. The germline V gene has CDR1 SGHVS and CDR2 FNYEAQ. The CDR3, as DNA: TGTGCCAGCAGCTCCGGATTAAGCACAGATACGCAGTATTTT. This encodes CASSSGLSTDTQYF.

As for this clonotype: This sequence may be a read error, since a much larger clone differs from it by one base. The rearrangement uses TRBV14 and TRBJ1-4; D is unclear. CDR3 length equals 15 residues. In germline, CDR1 is SGHDN, CDR2 FVKESK. V gave up 3 bases and J gave up 7 bases, with 15 bases separating them. CDR3 sequence: CASSQADTSGEKLFF. The CDR3 bases are TGTGCCAGCAGCCAGGCAGACACCAGCGGTGAAAAACTGTTTTTT.

The V call is TRBV6-2 or TRBV6-3, the J call TRBJ1-1; 9 positions agree with TRBD1. Germline V CDR1 and CDR2: MNHEY, SVGEGT. J was trimmed by 1 base and V by 2 bases; bases with no gene match: 5. The CDR3 runs 16 residues. The CDR3 region is CASSYLQTGGNTEAFF. The CDR3 bases are TGTGCCAGCAGTTACCTCCAGACAGGGGGGAACACTGAAGCTTTCTTT.

This clonotype has ten or more counts. This chain connects TRBV5-6 to TRBJ1-1; TRBD1 is a possible D gene (5 bases). The CDR3 has 16 amino acids. Germline CDR1 is SGHDT and CDR2 is YYEEEE. The V end was cut by 2 bases, the J end by 4 bases, with 18 bases between. The CDR3 DNA is TGTGCCAGCAGCTTCACAGTGGGGACCCCGGGCACTGAAGCTTTCTTT. Amino acid sequence: CASSFTVGTPGTEAFF.

This clonotype occurred many times. The gene calls are TRBV29-1 and TRBJ1-1; possible D gene TRBD1, 6 bases. Per germline, CDR1 SQVTM and CDR2 ANQGSEA. The CDR3 covers 12 residues. V was pared by 8 bases and J by 4 bases, with 14 bases between. CDR3 DNA sequence: TGCAGCATGCTTCTGGGGGCCACTGAAGCTTTCTTT. Protein sequence: CSMLLGATEAFF.

This clonotype was observed many times. This rearrangement joins TRBV27 to TRBJ2-1; D might be TRBD2 (6 bases). Germline V gene lookup returns CDR1 MNHEY and CDR2 SMNVEV (reference sequence). This CDR3 contains 14 residues. Trimming pared 8 bases from V and 2 bases from J, leaving 13 bases between. As DNA, the CDR3 is TGTGCCAGCTCGTACCGGGGGACCTACAATGAGCAGTTCTTC. Amino acid sequence: CASSYRGTYNEQFF.

This clonotype was recorded many times. J is TRBJ2-5 and V is TRBV29-1; the D is unclear. The CDR3 is made up of 14 amino acids. Trimming took 3 bases from V and 5 from J, leaving 16 bases between them. Germline assignment: CDR1 SQVTM and CDR2 ANQGSEA. The CDR3 here is CSVDSPGIMETQYF. In DNA, the CDR3 is TGCAGCGTTGATAGTCCTGGAATAATGGAGACCCAGTACTTC.

This clonotype was seen at least ten times. The rearrangement joins TRBV11-2 to TRBJ1-5, with 7 positions matching TRBD1. The CDR3 is 15 residues long. Trimming removed 6 bases from V and 4 bases from J; junction bases left unmatched: 9. Germline loops: CDR1 SGHAT, CDR2 FQNNGV. DNA of the CDR3: TGTGCCAGCAGTATACCGGGACAGAAAAATCAGCCCCAGCATTTT. This sequence encodes CASSIPGQKNQPQHF.

This clonotype was observed at least ten times. The V and J genes are TRBV27 and TRBJ2-6, with 10 positions matching TRBD2. The germline V gene encodes CDR1 MNHEY and CDR2 SMNVEV (reference sequence). This CDR3 is 18 amino acids long. J was trimmed by 0 bases and V by 1 base; bases with no gene match: 3. The CDR3 DNA reads as TGTGCCAGCAGTTTATTGCCTAGCGGGAGCTCTGGGGCCAACGTCCTGACTTTC. It specifies CASSLLPSGSSGANVLTF.

This clonotype was counted ten times or more. The chain carries TRBV5-5 and TRBJ2-5, with D possibly TRBD1 on 6 matching bases. The CDR3 contains 14 residues. Between the trimmed V and J ends, which lost 2 bases and 3 bases, there was a span of 11 bases. Germline V CDR1 and CDR2: SGHKS, YYEKEE (reference sequence). CDR3 DNA sequence: TGTGCCAGCAGCTTACCGACAGGAAAAGAGACCCAGTACTTC. Its translation: CASSLPTGKETQYF.

Only a few counts were recorded for this clonotype. This chain uses TRBV14 with TRBJ1-2; D remains ambiguous. CDR1 is SGHDN, CDR2 FVKESK, per germline. This CDR3 region has 15 residues. V shed 0 bases and J shed 4 bases, with 12 bases lying between them. The CDR3 nucleotides read TGTGCCAGCAGCCAAGATCTTGACTCTTTCTATGGCTACACCTTC. Its translation: CASSQDLDSFYGYTF.

Ten or more counts support this clonotype. The chain uses TRBV6-2 or TRBV6-3 and TRBJ2-1, with D tentatively TRBD1 (6 bases). The CDR3 totals 14 residues. Trimming took 2 bases from V and 10 from J, leaving 15 bases between them. Germline CDR1 MNHEY, CDR2 SVGEGT. The CDR3, as DNA: TGTGCCAGCAGTTACACCACAGGGTTGGGAGAGCAGTTCTTC. Amino acids: CASSYTTGLGEQFF.

In its sample, this clonotype was seen many times. The genes are TRBV4-3 and TRBJ1-5; 11 bases line up with TRBD1. V gave up 3 bases and J gave up 6 bases; unmatched junction bases: 4. This CDR3 is built from 15 residues. CDR1 is LGHNA and CDR2 is YSLEER in the germline V gene. This chain's CDR3 is CASSQGQGGAQPQHF. The CDR3 nucleotides are TGCGCCAGCAGCCAGGGACAGGGGGGCGCTCAGCCCCAGCATTTT.

This clonotype occurred a few times. The chain links TRBV2 to TRBJ2-5, with TRBD1 matching over 8 bases. CDR1 and CDR2 from the germline V gene are SNHLY and FYNNEI. The CDR3 covers 13 residues. The V and J ends lost 11 bases and 0 bases, in that order; junction bases with no gene match: 5. This CDR3 reads CAGGQDNQETQYF. In DNA, the CDR3 is TGTGCCGGGGGACAGGACAACCAAGAGACCCAGTACTTC.

This clonotype was observed many times. The V gene is TRBV20-1, the J gene TRBJ2-4; 12 bases line up with TRBD2. The CDR3 contains 17 residues. From germline, CDR1 is DFQATT and CDR2 SNEGSKA (reference sequence). V lost 7 bases, J lost 8 bases, and 18 bases stayed unmatched. CDR3 protein: CSVQEILAGGQGDIQYF. CDR3 DNA: TGCAGTGTCCAAGAGATACTAGCGGGAGGCCAGGGGGACATTCAGTACTTC.

This rearrangement joins TRBV20-1 to TRBJ1-2; D possibly corresponds to TRBD1 (6 bases). Trimming took off 0 bases at V and 2 bases at J, with 16 bases between the two ends. CDR1 is DFQATT and CDR2 is SNEGSKA in the germline V gene (reference sequence). The CDR3 runs 16 residues. The CDR3 DNA is TGCAGTGCTAGAGATCCAGATGAGGACAGAAACTATGGCTACACCTTC. Translated, it gives CSARDPDEDRNYGYTF.

J is TRBJ1-1 and V is TRBV4-3, with 12 positions matching TRBD1. Germline trimming cut 4 bases from V and 0 bases from J; bases unmatched to any gene: 12. The CDR3 is 19 amino acids. Germline loops: CDR1 LGHNA, CDR2 YSLEER. CDR3 bases: TGCGCCAGCAGCCCGGGACAGGGGGCTTCATGGGTCCTGAACACTGAAGCTTTCTTT. Translation gives CASSPGQGASWVLNTEAFF.

Comments on this clonotype: This may be a read error, as it is one base from a much larger clone. This chain connects TRBV20-1 to TRBJ2-3, with TRBD2 matching 8 bases. CDR3 size: 14 residues. Germline V lookup: CDR1 DFQATT, CDR2 SNEGSKA (reference sequence). This CDR3 is CSARSERELDTRYF. The CDR3 nucleotides are TGCAGTGCTAGATCCGAGCGGGAGTTGGATACGCGGTATTTT.

This chain uses TRBV30 with TRBJ1-1; D gene uncertain. The CDR3 has 11 residues. Germline loops: CDR1 GTSNPN, CDR2 SVGIG (reference sequence). The V and J ends lost 1 base and 7 bases respectively, with 7 bases between them. CDR3 sequence: CAWSEDVEAFF. The CDR3 DNA reads as TGTGCCTGGAGTGAGGACGTTGAAGCTTTCTTT.

There are a few counts of this clonotype. One end of the junction does not line up with germline, which may come from a read error. This chain uses TRBV7-9 with TRBJ2-1; TRBD2 matches 15 bases. From germline, CDR1 is SEHNR and CDR2 FQNEAQ (reference sequence). The CDR3 extends over 17 amino acids. The CDR3: CASSIGLAGGWGNEQLF. CDR3 nucleotide sequence: TGTGCCAGCAGCATTGGACTAGCGGGAGGGTGGGGAAATGAGCAGCTCTTC.

At least ten counts were recorded for this clonotype. V gene TRBV6-5 combines with J gene TRBJ2-3, with 7 bases fitting TRBD2. This CDR3 region has 15 residues. Per the germline V gene, CDR1 is MNHEY and CDR2 is SVGAGI. With V trimmed by 6 bases and J by 0 bases, 6 bases remained unmatched. The DNA of the CDR3 is TGTGCCAGCAGACCCTGGGAGGGGAGCACAGATACGCAGTATTTT. Amino acid sequence: CASRPWEGSTDTQYF.

This clonotype was detected ten times or more. The chain employs TRBV19 and TRBJ2-1; 8 bases are a match to TRBD1. V gave up 3 bases and J gave up 7 bases; unmatched junction bases: 5. CDR3 size: 14 residues. Looked up from germline, CDR1 is LNHDA and CDR2 is SQIVND (reference sequence). DNA for the CDR3: TGTGCCAGTAGTATCGGGACAGGTTGGAATGAGCAGTTCTTC. Its translation: CASSIGTGWNEQFF.

This clonotype has ten or more counts. The chain employs TRBV27 and TRBJ1-6, with TRBD1 as a possible D gene (5 bases). V was shortened by 1 base and J by 5 bases, with 12 bases between the two germline ends. CDR1 and CDR2 from the germline V gene are MNHEY and SMNVEV (reference sequence). The CDR3 is made up of 16 amino acids. The CDR3 DNA sequence: TGTGCCAGCAGTTTATGGGCAGGGAACAATAATTCACCCCTCCACTTT. Residues: CASSLWAGNNNSPLHF.

V usage is TRBV6-2 or TRBV6-3 and J usage is TRBJ2-7; 9 bases agree with TRBD1. Germline assignment: CDR1 MNHEY and CDR2 SVGEGT. This CDR3 comprises 14 residues. The trim removed 3 bases at V and 5 bases at J, leaving 5 bases unmatched. The CDR3 sequence is CASSYMRTGDEQYF. The CDR3 DNA follows: TGTGCCAGCAGTTATATGAGGACAGGGGACGAGCAGTACTTC.

Note on this clonotype: This clone may be a read error of a much larger clone one base away. The rearrangement links TRBV2 to TRBJ1-5; tentatively, D is TRBD1 (5 bases). This CDR3 spans 15 amino acids. Per germline, CDR1 SNHLY and CDR2 FYNNEI. Trimming removed 7 bases from V and 2 bases from J, with 15 bases in between. The CDR3 here is CASNVGGIGNQPQHF. CDR3 bases: TGTGCCAGCAATGTGGGGGGTATAGGCAATCAGCCCCAGCATTTT.

The sample holds one count of this clonotype. V and J are TRBV6-2 or TRBV6-3 and TRBJ1-4; 10 bases match TRBD1. The CDR3 has 15 amino acids. The V segment lost 7 bases and the J segment 8 bases; nucleotides outside the gene matches: 10. The germline V gene encodes CDR1 MNHEY and CDR2 SVGEGT. The CDR3 bases are TGTGCCAGCACCACTCCGACAGGGGGCAAAGAAAAACTGTTTTTT. Protein product: CASTTPTGGKEKLFF.

As concerns this clonotype: One end of the junction varies from germline; a read error may be responsible. This rearrangement joins TRBV2 to TRBJ2-7; D might be TRBD2 (5 bases). The CDR3 sequence is 13 residues long. Germline CDR1 is SNHLY and CDR2 is FYNNEI. In DNA, the CDR3 is TGTGCCAGCAGTACAGCTAGCTCCTACGTGCAGTACTTC. This sequence encodes CASSTASSYVQYF.

This clonotype was counted ten times or more. This chain joins TRBV6-2 or TRBV6-3 and TRBJ1-5; D possibly corresponds to TRBD1 (5 bases). In germline, CDR1 is MNHEY, CDR2 SVGEGT. The CDR3 extends over 15 amino acids. Trimming left V 6 bases short and J 4 bases short, with 16 bases between. Here the CDR3 reads CASRQTGGENQPQHF. The CDR3 nucleotides read TGTGCCAGCAGGCAGACGGGGGGAGAAAATCAGCCCCAGCATTTT.

On this clonotype itself: A read error is possible here, since a much larger clone lies one base away. The CDR3 DNA reads as TGCAGCGCTGAAGATATGGGGTACAATGAGCAGTTCTTC. This sequence encodes CSAEDMGYNEQFF. V gene TRBV29-1 combines with J gene TRBJ2-1; no reliable D call. The germline V gene encodes CDR1 SQVTM and CDR2 ANQGSEA. There are 13 residues in the CDR3.

About this clonotype itself: It is likely a read error, because the conserved phenylalanine at the end of the CDR3 is missing. The chain carries TRBV3-1 and TRBJ1-1, with D uncertain. From germline, CDR1 is LGHDT and CDR2 YNNKEL (reference sequence). This CDR3 contains 14 residues. The V end was cut by 3 bases, the J end by 4 bases, with 12 bases between. CDR3 nucleotides: TGTGCCAGCAGCCAGCGCGACCCCGGCACTGAAGCTTTCTGT. Its protein is CASSQRDPGTEAFC.